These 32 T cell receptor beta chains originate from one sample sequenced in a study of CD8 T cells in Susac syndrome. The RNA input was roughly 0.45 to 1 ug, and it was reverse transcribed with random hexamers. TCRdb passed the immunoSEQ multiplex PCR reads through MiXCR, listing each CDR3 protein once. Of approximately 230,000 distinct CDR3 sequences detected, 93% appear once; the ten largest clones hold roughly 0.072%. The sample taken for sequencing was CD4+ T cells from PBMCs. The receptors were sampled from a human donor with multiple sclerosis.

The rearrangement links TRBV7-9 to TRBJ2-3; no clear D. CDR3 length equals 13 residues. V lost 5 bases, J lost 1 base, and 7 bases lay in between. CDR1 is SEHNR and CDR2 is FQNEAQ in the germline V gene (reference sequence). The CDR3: CASSNGRTDTQYF. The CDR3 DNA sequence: TGTGCCAGCAGCAATGGACGCACAGATACGCAGTATTTT.

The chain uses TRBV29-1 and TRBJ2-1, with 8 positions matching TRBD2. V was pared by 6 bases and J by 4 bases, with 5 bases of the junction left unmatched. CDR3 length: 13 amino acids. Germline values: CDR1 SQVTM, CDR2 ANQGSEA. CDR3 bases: TGCAGCGTCCCGGGACTAGGATACAATGAGCAGTTCTTC. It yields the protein CSVPGLGYNEQFF.

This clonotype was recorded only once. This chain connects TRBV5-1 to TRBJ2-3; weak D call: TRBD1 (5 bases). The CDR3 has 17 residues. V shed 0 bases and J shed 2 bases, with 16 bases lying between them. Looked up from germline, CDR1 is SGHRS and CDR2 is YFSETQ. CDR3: CASSLGVRQTITDTQYF. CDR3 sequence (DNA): TGCGCCAGCAGCTTGGGGGTCCGACAGACCATCACAGATACGCAGTATTTT.

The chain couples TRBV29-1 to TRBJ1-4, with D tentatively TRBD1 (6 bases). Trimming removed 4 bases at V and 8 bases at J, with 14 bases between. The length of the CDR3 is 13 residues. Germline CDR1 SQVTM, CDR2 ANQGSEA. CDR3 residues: CSVGGRTMEKLFF. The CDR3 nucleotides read TGCAGCGTTGGGGGGCGTACGATGGAAAAACTGTTTTTT. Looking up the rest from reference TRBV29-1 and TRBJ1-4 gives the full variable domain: SAVISQKPSRDICQRGTSLTIQCQVDSQVTMMFWYRQQPGQSLTLIATANQGSEATYESGFVIDKFPISRPNLTFSTLTVSNMSPEDSSIYLCSVGGRTMEKLFFGSGTQLSVL.

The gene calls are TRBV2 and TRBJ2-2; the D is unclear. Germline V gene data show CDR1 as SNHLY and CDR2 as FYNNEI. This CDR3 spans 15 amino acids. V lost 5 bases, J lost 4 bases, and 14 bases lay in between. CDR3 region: CASSREKSFTGELFF. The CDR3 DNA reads TGTGCCAGCAGTCGTGAAAAATCCTTCACCGGGGAGCTGTTTTTT.

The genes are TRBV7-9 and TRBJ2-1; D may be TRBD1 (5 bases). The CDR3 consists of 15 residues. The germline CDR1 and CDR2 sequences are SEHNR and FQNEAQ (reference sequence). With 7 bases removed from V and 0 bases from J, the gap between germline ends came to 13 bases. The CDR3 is CASILHDSSYNEQFF. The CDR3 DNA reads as TGTGCCAGCATCCTACACGACAGCTCCTACAATGAGCAGTTCTTC.

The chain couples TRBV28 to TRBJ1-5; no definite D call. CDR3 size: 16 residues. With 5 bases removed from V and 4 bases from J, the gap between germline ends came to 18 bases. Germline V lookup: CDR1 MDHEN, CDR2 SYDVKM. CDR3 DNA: TGTGCCAGCAGTGCAATCCGGGTCTCCCTTAATCAGCCCCAGCATTTT. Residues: CASSAIRVSLNQPQHF.

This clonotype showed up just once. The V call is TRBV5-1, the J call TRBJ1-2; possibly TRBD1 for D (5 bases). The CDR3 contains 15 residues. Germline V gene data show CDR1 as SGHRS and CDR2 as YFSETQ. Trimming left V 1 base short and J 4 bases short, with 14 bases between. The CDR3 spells CASSLNAGKGYGYTF. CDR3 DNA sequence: TGCGCCAGCAGCTTGAACGCAGGGAAGGGCTATGGCTACACCTTC.

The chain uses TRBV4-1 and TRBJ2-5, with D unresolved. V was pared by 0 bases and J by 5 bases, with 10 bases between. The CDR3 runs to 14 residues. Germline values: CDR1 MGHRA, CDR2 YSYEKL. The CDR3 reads CASSQDGLWETQYF. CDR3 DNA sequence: TGCGCCAGCAGCCAAGATGGGCTGTGGGAGACCCAGTACTTC.

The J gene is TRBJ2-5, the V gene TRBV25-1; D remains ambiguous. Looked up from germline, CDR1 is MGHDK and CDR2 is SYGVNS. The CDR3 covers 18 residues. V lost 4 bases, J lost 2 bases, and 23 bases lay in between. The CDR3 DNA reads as TGTGCCAGCAGTGGCGTCCGGGTCCACCGACGGATGCAAGAGACCCAGTACTTC. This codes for CASSGVRVHRRMQETQYF.

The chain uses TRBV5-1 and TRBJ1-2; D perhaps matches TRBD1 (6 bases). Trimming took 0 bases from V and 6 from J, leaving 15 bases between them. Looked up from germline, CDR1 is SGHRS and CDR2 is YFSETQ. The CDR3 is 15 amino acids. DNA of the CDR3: TGCGCCAGCAGCTTGGAACAGGGCCAACGCGATGGCTACACCTTC. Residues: CASSLEQGQRDGYTF.

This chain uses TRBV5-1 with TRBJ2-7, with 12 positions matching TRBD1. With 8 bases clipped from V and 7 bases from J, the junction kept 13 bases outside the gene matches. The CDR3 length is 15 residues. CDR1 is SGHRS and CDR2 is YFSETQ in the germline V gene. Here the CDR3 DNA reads TGCGCCAGTGCCTCGACCGGGACAGGGGGCCGGGAGCAGTACTTC. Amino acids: CASASTGTGGREQYF.

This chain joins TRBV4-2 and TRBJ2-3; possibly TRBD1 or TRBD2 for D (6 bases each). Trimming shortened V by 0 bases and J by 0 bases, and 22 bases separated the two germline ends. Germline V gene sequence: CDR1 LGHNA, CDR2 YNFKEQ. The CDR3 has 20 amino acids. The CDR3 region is CASSQEPEGGWDWSTDTQYF. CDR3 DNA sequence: TGTGCCAGCAGCCAAGAACCGGAGGGGGGCTGGGACTGGAGCACAGATACGCAGTATTTT.

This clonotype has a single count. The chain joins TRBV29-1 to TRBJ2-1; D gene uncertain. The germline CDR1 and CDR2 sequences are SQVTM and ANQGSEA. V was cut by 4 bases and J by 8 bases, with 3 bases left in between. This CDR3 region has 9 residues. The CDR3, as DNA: TGCAGCGTTGGGGATGAGCAGTTCTTC. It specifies CSVGDEQFF.

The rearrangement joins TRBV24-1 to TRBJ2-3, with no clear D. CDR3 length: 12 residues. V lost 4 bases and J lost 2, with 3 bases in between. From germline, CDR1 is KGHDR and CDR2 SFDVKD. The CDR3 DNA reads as TGTGCCACCAGTGAATCCACAGATACGCAGTATTTT. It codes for CATSESTDTQYF.

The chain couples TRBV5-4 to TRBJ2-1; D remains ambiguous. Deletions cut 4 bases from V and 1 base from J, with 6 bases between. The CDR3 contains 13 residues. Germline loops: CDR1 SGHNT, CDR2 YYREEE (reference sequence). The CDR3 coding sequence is TGTGCCAGCAGCCTCCAATCCTACAATGAGCAGTTCTTC. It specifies CASSLQSYNEQFF.

This chain's CDR3 is CASSFTGEQFF. CDR3 in DNA: TGTGCCAGCAGTTTTACGGGTGAGCAGTTCTTC. The J gene is TRBJ2-1, the V gene TRBV12-3 or TRBV12-4; D gene unclear. The V gene lost 3 bases and the J gene lost 9 bases, with 6 bases spanning the gap. CDR3 size: 11 residues.

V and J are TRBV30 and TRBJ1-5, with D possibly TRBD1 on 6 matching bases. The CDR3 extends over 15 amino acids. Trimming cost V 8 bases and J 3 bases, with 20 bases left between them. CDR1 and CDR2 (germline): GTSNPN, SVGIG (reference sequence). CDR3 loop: CAGDLGAVFNQPQHF. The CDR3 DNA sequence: TGTGCCGGGGACCTGGGGGCCGTCTTCAATCAGCCCCAGCATTTT.

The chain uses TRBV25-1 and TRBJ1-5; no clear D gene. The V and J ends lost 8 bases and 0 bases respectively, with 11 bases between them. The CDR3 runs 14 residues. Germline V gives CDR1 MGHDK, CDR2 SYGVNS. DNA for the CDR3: TGTGCCAGCCCTGGACGGGATAGCAATCAGCCCCAGCATTTT. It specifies CASPGRDSNQPQHF.

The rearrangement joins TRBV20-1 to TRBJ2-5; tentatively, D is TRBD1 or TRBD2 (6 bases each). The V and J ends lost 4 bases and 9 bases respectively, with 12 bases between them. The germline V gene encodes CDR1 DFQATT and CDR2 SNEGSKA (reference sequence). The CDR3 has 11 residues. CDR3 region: CSAKGGSAQYF. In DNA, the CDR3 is TGCAGTGCTAAGGGGGGTAGTGCCCAGTACTTC.

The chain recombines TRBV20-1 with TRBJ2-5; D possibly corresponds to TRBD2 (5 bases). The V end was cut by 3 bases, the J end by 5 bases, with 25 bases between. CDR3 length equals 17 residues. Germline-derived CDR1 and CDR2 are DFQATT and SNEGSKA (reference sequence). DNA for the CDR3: TGCAGTGCTAGGCAGTTTAGAGGGCACACCTCGGCGGAGACCCAGTACTTC. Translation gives CSARQFRGHTSAETQYF.

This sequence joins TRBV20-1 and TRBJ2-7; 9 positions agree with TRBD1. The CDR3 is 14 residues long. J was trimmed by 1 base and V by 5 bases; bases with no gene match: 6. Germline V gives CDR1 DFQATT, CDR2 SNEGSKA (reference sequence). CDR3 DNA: TGCAGTGCTTTACCCGGGACAGGGTCCTACGAGCAGTACTTC. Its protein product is CSALPGTGSYEQYF.

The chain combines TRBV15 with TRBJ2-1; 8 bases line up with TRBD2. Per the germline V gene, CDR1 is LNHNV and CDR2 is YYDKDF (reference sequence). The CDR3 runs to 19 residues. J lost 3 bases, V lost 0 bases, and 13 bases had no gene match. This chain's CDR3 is CATSRELPGLDLNYNEQFF. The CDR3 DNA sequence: TGTGCCACCAGCAGAGAGCTTCCGGGACTAGATTTAAACTACAATGAGCAGTTCTTC.

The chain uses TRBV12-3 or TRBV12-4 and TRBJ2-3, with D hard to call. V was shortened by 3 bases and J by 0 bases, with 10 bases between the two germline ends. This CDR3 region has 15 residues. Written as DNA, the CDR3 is TGTGCCAGCAGTTTCGCCGGTCACAGCACAGATACGCAGTATTTT. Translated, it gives CASSFAGHSTDTQYF.

The CDR3: CASSGRGNTEAFF. The CDR3 nucleotides are TGTGCCAGCAGTGGGAGGGGGAACACTGAAGCTTTCTTT. The chain combines TRBV6-1 with TRBJ1-1, with TRBD1 as a possible D gene (5 bases). V dropped 4 bases and J dropped 1 base, with 7 bases sitting between them. The CDR3 has 13 residues. Per the germline V gene, CDR1 is MNHNS and CDR2 is SASEGT.

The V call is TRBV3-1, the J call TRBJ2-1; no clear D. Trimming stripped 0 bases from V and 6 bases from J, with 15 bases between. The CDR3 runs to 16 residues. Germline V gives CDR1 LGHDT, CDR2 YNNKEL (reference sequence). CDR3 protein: CASSQDQWTAVNEQFF. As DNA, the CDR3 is TGTGCCAGCAGCCAAGATCAGTGGACCGCGGTCAATGAGCAGTTCTTC.

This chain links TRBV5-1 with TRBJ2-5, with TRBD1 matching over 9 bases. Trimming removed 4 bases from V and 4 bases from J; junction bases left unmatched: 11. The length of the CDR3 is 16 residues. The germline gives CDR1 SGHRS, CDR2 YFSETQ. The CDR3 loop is CASSNPGQGSGETQYF. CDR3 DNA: TGCGCCAGCAGCAATCCGGGACAGGGTTCTGGAGAGACCCAGTACTTC.

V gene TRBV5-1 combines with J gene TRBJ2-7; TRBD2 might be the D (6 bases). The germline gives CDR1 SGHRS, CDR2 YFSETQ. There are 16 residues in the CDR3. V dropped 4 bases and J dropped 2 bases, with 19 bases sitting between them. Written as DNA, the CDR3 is TGCGCCAGCAGCGGAGCCTGGGGACGGGAGACCTACGAGCAGTACTTC. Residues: CASSGAWGRETYEQYF.

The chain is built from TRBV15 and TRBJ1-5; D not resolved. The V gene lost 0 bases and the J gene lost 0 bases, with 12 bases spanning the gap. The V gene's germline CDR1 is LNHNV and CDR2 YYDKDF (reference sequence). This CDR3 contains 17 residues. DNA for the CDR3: TGTGCCACCAGCAGAGAGACGGTCCGGTATAGCAATCAGCCCCAGCATTTT. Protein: CATSRETVRYSNQPQHF.

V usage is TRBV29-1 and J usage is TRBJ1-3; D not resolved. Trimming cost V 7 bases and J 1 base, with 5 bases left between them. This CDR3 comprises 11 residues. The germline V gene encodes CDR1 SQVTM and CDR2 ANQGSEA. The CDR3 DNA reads TGCAGCGCCGGGTCTGGAAACACCATATATTTT. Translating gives CSAGSGNTIYF.

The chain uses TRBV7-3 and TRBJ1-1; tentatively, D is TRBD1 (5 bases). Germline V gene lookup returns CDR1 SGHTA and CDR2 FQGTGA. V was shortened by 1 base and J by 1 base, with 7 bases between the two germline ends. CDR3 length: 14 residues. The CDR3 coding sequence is TGTGCCAGCAGCTTAATGGGGGAGAACACTGAAGCTTTCTTT. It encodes CASSLMGENTEAFF.

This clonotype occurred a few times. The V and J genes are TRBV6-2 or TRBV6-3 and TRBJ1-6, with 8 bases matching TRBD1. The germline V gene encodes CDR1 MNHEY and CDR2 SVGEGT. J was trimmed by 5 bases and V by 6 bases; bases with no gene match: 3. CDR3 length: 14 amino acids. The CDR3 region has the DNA TGTGCCAGCAGGCCGGGACAGGATAATTCACCCCTCCACTTT. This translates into CASRPGQDNSPLHF.